What follows are 14 T cell receptor beta chains derived from one specimen sequenced in a study of blood T cell repertoires in COVID-19. Here immunoSEQ multiplex PCR was the method, and the copy in TCRdb shows in-frame clones only, minus some. The table includes some 530,000 clones, approximately 86% detected once. Sample: PBMCs or T cells enriched from blood (not recorded which). Every receptor here comes from a woman in her sixties who had recovered from COVID-19.

This chain connects TRBV27 to TRBJ2-3; D is perhaps TRBD2 (6 bases). The CDR3 extends over 16 amino acids. In germline, CDR1 is MNHEY, CDR2 SMNVEV (reference sequence). V was cut by 2 bases and J by 5 bases, with 17 bases left in between. DNA of the CDR3: TGTGCCAGCAGTTTAAGTCGTCCTATAGCGGTAGATACGCAGTATTTT. Translation: CASSLSRPIAVDTQYF.

This clone was counted a few times. V gene TRBV18 combines with J gene TRBJ1-1; 7 nucleotides line up with TRBD1. This CDR3 region has 15 residues. Germline CDR1 KGHSH, CDR2 LQKENI. The V segment lost 6 bases and the J segment 4 bases; nucleotides outside the gene matches: 11. The CDR3 region has the DNA TGTGCCAGCTCCCCGGACAGGACCCGTTCCACTGAAGCTTTCTTT. This encodes CASSPDRTRSTEAFF.

This clone was detected only a few times. The rearrangement joins TRBV7-9 to TRBJ2-2; weak D call: TRBD2 (7 bases). CDR1 is SEHNR, CDR2 FQNEAQ, per germline (reference sequence). The CDR3 sequence is 16 residues long. Trimming pared 1 base from V and 4 bases from J, leaving 13 bases between. The CDR3 nucleotides read TGTGCCAGCAGCTTAGTGTCCGGGGGGCCCACCGGGGAGCTGTTTTTT. This sequence encodes CASSLVSGGPTGELFF.

V usage is TRBV9 and J usage is TRBJ1-6; no clear D gene. The CDR3 has 13 amino acids. Germline loops: CDR1 SGDLS, CDR2 YYNGEE. V lost 3 bases and J 7 bases, leaving 8 bases between the germline ends. The CDR3 spells CASSGQANSPLHF. The CDR3 coding sequence is TGTGCCAGCAGCGGACAAGCAAATTCACCCCTCCACTTT.

J is TRBJ1-1 and V is TRBV4-1; TRBD1 matches 7 bases. J lost 1 base, V lost 1 base, and 3 bases had no gene match. Per the germline V gene, CDR1 is MGHRA and CDR2 is YSYEKL. This CDR3 contains 15 residues. CDR3 in amino acids: CASSQVPGGNTEAFF. The CDR3 nucleotides read TGCGCCAGCAGCCAAGTCCCAGGGGGGAACACTGAAGCTTTCTTT.

The rearrangement links TRBV15 to TRBJ2-1, with TRBD1 matching over 9 bases. V lost 1 base to trimming and J lost 4 bases; unmatched junction nucleotides: 5. The CDR3 contains 16 residues. CDR1 and CDR2 (germline): LNHNV, YYDKDF (reference sequence). The CDR3 DNA follows: TGTGCCACCAGCAGAGGAGGACAGGGGTTTTACAATGAGCAGTTCTTC. Amino acids: CATSRGGQGFYNEQFF. Full variable domain (outside the CDR3, taken from reference TRBV15 and TRBJ2-1): DAMVIQNPRYQVTQFGKPVTLSCSQTLNHNVMYWYQQKSSQAPKLLFHYYDKDFNNEADTPDNFQSRRPNTSFCFLDIRSPGLGDTAMYLCATSRGGQGFYNEQFFGPGTRLTVL.

J is TRBJ2-3 and V is TRBV29-1; 10 positions agree with TRBD2. J was trimmed by 6 bases and V by 0 bases; bases with no gene match: 12. Per germline, CDR1 SQVTM and CDR2 ANQGSEA. This CDR3 comprises 17 residues. This CDR3 reads CSVEEISGGSLGDTQYF. CDR3 sequence (DNA): TGCAGCGTTGAAGAGATTAGCGGGGGGTCCCTCGGGGATACGCAGTATTTT.

The genes are TRBV5-1 and TRBJ1-1, with D tentatively TRBD1 (5 bases). Germline assignment: CDR1 SGHRS and CDR2 YFSETQ. V was shortened by 2 bases and J by 4 bases, with 15 bases between the two germline ends. The CDR3 extends over 15 amino acids. Here the CDR3 DNA reads TGCGCCAGCAGCTTATCCGGGGGGAAAGGCACTGAAGCTTTCTTT. As protein: CASSLSGGKGTEAFF.

The chain has TRBV7-8 and TRBJ1-1, with 10 bases that match TRBD1. Looked up from germline, CDR1 is SGHVS and CDR2 is FQNEAQ. The CDR3 extends over 15 amino acids. The J segment lost 7 bases and the V segment lost 5 bases, leaving 10 bases of the junction unmatched. Here the CDR3 reads CASSPATGGAYEAFF. In nucleotides, the CDR3 is TGTGCCAGCAGCCCAGCGACAGGGGGCGCGTATGAAGCTTTCTTT.

V usage is TRBV29-1 and J usage is TRBJ1-2; TRBD1 matches at 9 bases. Trimming took 7 bases from V and 4 from J; bases not matched to a gene: 4. Germline CDR1 is SQVTM and CDR2 is ANQGSEA. The CDR3 covers 12 residues. This CDR3 reads CSAMTGGYGYTF. The DNA for the CDR3 is TGCAGCGCTATGACAGGGGGCTATGGCTACACCTTC.

This clone has only a few counts. The chain employs TRBV5-5 and TRBJ1-5, with 8 nucleotides matching TRBD1. V shed 4 bases and J 4 bases; nucleotides not matched to a gene: 10. The CDR3 sequence is 16 residues long. Germline V gene sequence: CDR1 SGHKS, CDR2 YYEKEE (reference sequence). The CDR3 protein is CASSQSPGQVNQPQHF. CDR3 coding DNA: TGTGCCAGCAGCCAAAGCCCGGGACAGGTAAATCAGCCCCAGCATTTT.

The chain recombines TRBV6-1 with TRBJ2-3; D call uncertain. The germline V gene encodes CDR1 MNHNS and CDR2 SASEGT. The CDR3 is 11 amino acids. V was shortened by 3 bases and J by 8 bases, with 6 bases between the two germline ends. The CDR3 region is CASSDRSTQYF. CDR3 in DNA: TGTGCCAGCAGTGACAGGTCTACGCAGTATTTT.

This clone was detected a few times. The CDR3 reads CAIQGVGQPQHF. DNA of the CDR3: TGTGCCATCCAGGGGGTGGGTCAGCCCCAGCATTTT. The gene calls are TRBV2 and TRBJ1-5, with 7 nucleotides matching TRBD1. The V gene end was trimmed by 10 bases and the J gene end by 6 bases; junction bases not matched to a gene: 6. In germline, CDR1 is SNHLY, CDR2 FYNNEI. The CDR3 is 12 amino acids.

A single count supports this clone. The chain has TRBV5-4 and TRBJ2-4, with D perhaps TRBD2 (5 bases). The CDR3 loop spans 15 amino acids. CDR1 and CDR2 (germline): SGHNT, YYREEE (reference sequence). Trimming took off 1 base at V and 3 bases at J, with 11 bases between the two ends. CDR3 nucleotides: TGTGCCAGCAGCTTGTACGGGATGAGCAAAAACATTCAGTACTTC. Translation: CASSLYGMSKNIQYF.